The present entry profiles one T cell receptor beta chain with its context. What it recognizes is unknown. These data are taken from a study of shared clonotypes between healthy human individuals. Study-level findings and limits: Only a few donors were included, so the genetic and exposure-history diversity represented was limited. Generally, naive subsets came out with larger estimated richness than memory subsets.

The method was immunoSEQ multiplex PCR; TCRdb's version includes in-frame clones alone and lacks a portion of them. The table lists fewer than 1.8 million clones, less than 99% of them singletons. V was pared by 0 bases and J by 7 bases, with 10 bases of the junction left unmatched. Germline V CDR1 and CDR2: SGHNT, YYREEE (reference sequence). The CDR3 has 15 amino acids. What was sequenced was naive CD4+ T cells sorted from blood. This sample's subset: CD45RA+ positively selected. The chain uses TRBV5-4 and TRBJ2-7, with 7 bases aligning to TRBD1. This sequence was found in a man aged 30 to 39 in good health. CDR3 amino acids: CASSLGTGVSLEQYF. CDR3 DNA sequence: TGTGCCAGCAGCTTGGGGACAGGAGTCTCCTTGGAGCAGTACTTC.